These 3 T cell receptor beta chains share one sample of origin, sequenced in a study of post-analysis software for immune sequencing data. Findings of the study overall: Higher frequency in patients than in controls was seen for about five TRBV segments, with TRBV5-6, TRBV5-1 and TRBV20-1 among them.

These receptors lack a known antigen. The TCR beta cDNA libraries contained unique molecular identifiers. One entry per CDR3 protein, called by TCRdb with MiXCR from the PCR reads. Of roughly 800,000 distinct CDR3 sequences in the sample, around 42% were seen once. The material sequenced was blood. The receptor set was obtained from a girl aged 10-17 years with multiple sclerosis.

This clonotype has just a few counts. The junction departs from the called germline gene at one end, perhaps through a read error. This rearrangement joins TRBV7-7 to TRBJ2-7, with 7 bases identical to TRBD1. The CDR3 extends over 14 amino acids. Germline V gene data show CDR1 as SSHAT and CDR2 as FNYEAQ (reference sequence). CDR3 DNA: TGTGCTAGCAGCTTACGGCAGGGGGAAGGCGAGCAGTACTTC. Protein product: CASSLRQGEGEQYF.

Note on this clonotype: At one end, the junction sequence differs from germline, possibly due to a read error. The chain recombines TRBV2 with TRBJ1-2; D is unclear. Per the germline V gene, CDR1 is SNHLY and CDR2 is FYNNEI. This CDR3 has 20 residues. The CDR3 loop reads CASSLTPIQPAPRTNYGYTF. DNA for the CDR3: TGTGCCAGCAGCCTCACACCTATTCAACCGGCCCCACGCACCAACTATGGGTACACCTTC.

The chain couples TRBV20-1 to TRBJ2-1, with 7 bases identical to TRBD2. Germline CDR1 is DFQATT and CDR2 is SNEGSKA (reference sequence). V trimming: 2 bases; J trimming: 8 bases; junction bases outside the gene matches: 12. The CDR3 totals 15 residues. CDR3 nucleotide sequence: TGCAGTGCTAGATATAGCGGGCACCGGGGGGATGAGCAGTTCTTC. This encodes CSARYSGHRGDEQFF.